The 30 T cell receptor beta chains presented below share a single source sample, sequenced in a study of cytomegalovirus exposure and HLA in healthy donors. Vbeta (60) and Jbeta (13) primers were used in the PCR. Some clones are missing from TCRdb's copy, which holds only in-frame ones; the method was immunoSEQ multiplex PCR. This table has approximately 150,000 clones, about two thirds appearing once. Sequenced sample: PBMCs. The receptors come from a human donor in good health.

The rearrangement links TRBV5-4 to TRBJ1-1; no firm D call. The CDR3 totals 14 residues. Per the germline V gene, CDR1 is SGHNT and CDR2 is YYREEE (reference sequence). V was shortened by 1 base and J by 1 base, with 8 bases between the two germline ends. Here the CDR3 reads CASSLFAGNTEAFF. DNA for the CDR3: TGTGCCAGCAGCTTGTTTGCAGGGAACACTGAAGCTTTCTTT.

The chain's CDR3 is CASSARTSGRSYEQYF. CDR3 coding DNA: TGTGCCAGCAGTGCTCGGACTAGCGGACGCTCCTACGAGCAGTACTTC. J is TRBJ2-7 and V is TRBV6-1, with 10 bases that match TRBD2. The CDR3 covers 16 residues. Germline V gene data show CDR1 as MNHNS and CDR2 as SASEGT. V was clipped by 4 bases and J by 0 bases; unmatched bases: 6.

CDR3 nucleotide sequence: TGTGCCAGCAGCTTAGTCACAGGGGGCGGCGGGGAGCTGTTTTTT. Translation: CASSLVTGGGGELFF. The chain joins TRBV7-6 to TRBJ2-2; TRBD1 matches at 9 bases. The germline V gene encodes CDR1 SGHVS and CDR2 FNYEAQ. V shed 1 base, J shed 7 bases, and the junction held 4 bases outside the gene matches. The CDR3 extends over 15 amino acids.

This clone came up a few times. The genes are TRBV5-4 and TRBJ2-3; TRBD2 matches at 10 bases. V shed 2 bases, J shed 5 bases, and the junction held 8 bases outside the gene matches. Germline V lookup: CDR1 SGHNT, CDR2 YYREEE (reference sequence). The CDR3 sequence is 16 residues long. This CDR3 reads CASSFPSGGAKDTQYF. In DNA, the CDR3 is TGTGCCAGCAGCTTCCCGAGCGGGGGGGCCAAAGATACGCAGTATTTT.

This clone was seen a handful of times. The chain uses TRBV19 and TRBJ2-3; no clear D. Germline CDR1 LNHDA, CDR2 SQIVND (reference sequence). Trimming stripped 1 base from V and 6 bases from J, with 8 bases between. This CDR3 spans 13 amino acids. CDR3 loop: CASSIGLGDTQYF. CDR3 nucleotide sequence: TGTGCCAGTAGTATAGGACTCGGGGATACGCAGTATTTT.

The gene calls are TRBV7-2 and TRBJ2-7; D possibly corresponds to TRBD1 (5 bases). CDR3 length: 15 residues. Trimming pared 3 bases from V and 0 bases from J, leaving 12 bases between. Germline CDR1 is SGHTA and CDR2 is FQGNSA. CDR3 protein: CASSFSRDSSYEQYF. Here the CDR3 DNA reads TGTGCCAGCAGCTTTTCCCGCGACAGCTCCTACGAGCAGTACTTC.

The genes are TRBV11-2 and TRBJ2-5, with D tentatively TRBD2 (7 bases). The V gene's germline CDR1 is SGHAT and CDR2 FQNNGV. Trimming pared 5 bases from V and 4 bases from J, leaving 29 bases between. This CDR3 has 19 amino acids. The CDR3 sequence is CASSPVGAGPGGLLETQYF. The CDR3 nucleotides read TGTGCCAGCAGCCCAGTGGGGGCAGGACCGGGGGGACTACTAGAGACCCAGTACTTC.

The chain employs TRBV11-3 and TRBJ2-3; no reliable D call. Germline V gene sequence: CDR1 SGHNT, CDR2 YENEEA. CDR3 size: 13 residues. Trimming cost V 0 bases and J 6 bases, with 7 bases left between them. The CDR3 DNA reads TGTGCCAGCAGCTTAGATGCACGGGATACGCAGTATTTT. Translated, it gives CASSLDARDTQYF.

This clone appeared a few times. This chain uses TRBV27 with TRBJ2-3; 8 positions match TRBD2. V lost 5 bases, J lost 0 bases, and 7 bases stayed unmatched. This CDR3 region has 16 residues. The V gene's germline CDR1 is MNHEY and CDR2 SMNVEV (reference sequence). The CDR3 bases are TGTGCCAGCAGTAATAGCGGGGCTACTAGCACAGATACGCAGTATTTT. Translation gives CASSNSGATSTDTQYF.

The J gene is TRBJ2-7, the V gene TRBV7-9, with D perhaps TRBD2 (7 bases). The CDR3 is made up of 14 amino acids. Deletions cut 5 bases from V and 4 bases from J, with 15 bases between. Germline-derived CDR1 and CDR2 are SEHNR and FQNEAQ (reference sequence). DNA for the CDR3: TGTGCCAGCAGCCCCCCGGGGGGACAATACGAGCAGTACTTC. Amino acids: CASSPPGGQYEQYF.

The rearrangement uses TRBV18 and TRBJ1-3, with D perhaps matching TRBD1 (6 bases). The CDR3 length is 16 residues. CDR1 KGHSH and CDR2 LQKENI come from the germline V gene. The germline V and J ends were trimmed by 2 bases and 4 bases, with 15 bases remaining between them. The DNA of the CDR3 is TGTGCCAGCTCACCATATGTCGGACAGTTAGGAAACACCATATATTTT. It encodes CASSPYVGQLGNTIYF.

The chain has TRBV2 and TRBJ1-2, with D possibly being TRBD1 (5 bases). Trimming took off 2 bases at V and 7 bases at J, with 14 bases between the two ends. Germline V gene data show CDR1 as SNHLY and CDR2 as FYNNEI. The CDR3 covers 14 residues. The CDR3 spells CASSELAGWGGYTF. In DNA form, the CDR3 reads TGTGCCAGCAGTGAATTGGCAGGGTGGGGTGGCTACACCTTC.

V gene TRBV11-2 combines with J gene TRBJ2-7; no clear D. V was clipped by 1 base and J by 2 bases, with 9 bases between them. The CDR3 spans 14 residues. Germline V lookup: CDR1 SGHAT, CDR2 FQNNGV. This CDR3 is CASSLATLPYEQYF. CDR3 bases: TGTGCCAGCAGCTTAGCGACTTTGCCCTACGAGCAGTACTTC.

This clone occurred once. The chain employs TRBV7-9 and TRBJ2-2, with 7 bases fitting TRBD1. Unmatched junction bases numbered 2, after V lost 6 bases and J lost 4 bases. The CDR3 loop spans 13 amino acids. Germline values: CDR1 SEHNR, CDR2 FQNEAQ (reference sequence). The CDR3 region has the DNA TGTGCCAGCAGGGGACAGCCCACCGGGGAGCTGTTTTTT. Residues: CASRGQPTGELFF.

On this clone: This same CDR3 is encoded by further DNA sequences in the sample. The CDR3 here is CAWRGQGHQPQHF. CDR3 bases: TGTGCCTGGAGGGGACAGGGGCATCAGCCCCAGCATTTT. J is TRBJ1-5 and V is TRBV30; 10 nucleotides match TRBD1. J lost 5 bases, V lost 3 bases, and 1 base had no gene match. The CDR3 is 13 residues long. Germline CDR1 is GTSNPN and CDR2 is SVGIG (reference sequence). Filled out from reference TRBV30 and TRBJ1-5, the complete variable domain reads SQTIHQWPATLVQPVGSPLSLECTVEGTSNPNLYWYRQAAGRGLQLLFYSVGIGQISSEVPQNLSASRPQDRQFILSSKKLLLSDSGFYLCAWRGQGHQPQHFGDGTRLSIL.

This clone occurred a few times. The gene calls are TRBV25-1 and TRBJ2-3; 8 nucleotides line up with TRBD1. Germline V gene lookup returns CDR1 MGHDK and CDR2 SYGVNS. V lost 3 bases, J lost 3 bases, and 5 bases stayed unmatched. This CDR3 spans 15 amino acids. CDR3 DNA sequence: TGTGCCAGCAGTGATTCGGGACAGGAGACAGATACGCAGTATTTT. Translation gives CASSDSGQETDTQYF.

The rearrangement uses TRBV6-1 and TRBJ2-7; D is unclear. CDR3 size: 13 residues. Germline CDR1 MNHNS, CDR2 SASEGT. Trimming left V 1 base short and J 13 bases short, with 17 bases between. Written as DNA, the CDR3 is TGTGCCAGCAGTGAAGGCCCAGGCCGTACCATTTACTTC. This encodes CASSEGPGRTIYF.

This chain joins TRBV2 and TRBJ1-6, with D perhaps matching TRBD1 (6 bases). V was trimmed by 3 bases and J by 10 bases, leaving 16 bases between them. CDR1 is SNHLY, CDR2 FYNNEI, per germline. This CDR3 is built from 15 residues. The CDR3 reads CASSDWTALVSPLHF. The CDR3 bases are TGTGCCAGCAGTGATTGGACAGCCTTAGTATCACCCCTCCACTTT.

The chain joins TRBV19 to TRBJ1-1, with a weak D call TRBD1 (5 bases). Per the germline V gene, CDR1 is LNHDA and CDR2 is SQIVND (reference sequence). The CDR3 runs to 12 residues. The V and J ends lost 7 bases and 5 bases respectively, with 11 bases between them. The DNA of the CDR3 is TGTGCCAGTATTCAGGGAGGTACTGAAGCTTTCTTT. It codes for CASIQGGTEAFF.

V and J are TRBV6-1 and TRBJ1-5, with unresolved D. The CDR3 loop spans 12 amino acids. Trimming cost V 7 bases and J 0 bases, with 4 bases left between them. CDR1 is MNHNS, CDR2 SASEGT, per germline. CDR3 amino acids: CASNGSNQPQHF. Written as DNA, the CDR3 is TGTGCCAGCAACGGTAGCAATCAGCCCCAGCATTTT.

This clone was seen just once. V gene TRBV7-9 combines with J gene TRBJ1-2; TRBD1 matches 7 bases. Germline assignment: CDR1 SEHNR and CDR2 FQNEAQ (reference sequence). The CDR3 runs 13 residues. The J segment lost 3 bases and the V segment lost 6 bases, leaving 4 bases of the junction unmatched. The CDR3 sequence: CASSWDSDYGYTF. As DNA, the CDR3 is TGTGCCAGCAGTTGGGACAGCGACTATGGCTACACCTTC.

The chain combines TRBV4-3 with TRBJ2-5; D might be TRBD2 (5 bases). The DNA end is more similar to TRBJ2-7, so the J call may be wrong. Germline assignment: CDR1 LGHNA and CDR2 YSLEER. CDR3 length equals 15 residues. This CDR3 is CASSPGRRSSYEQYF. Written as DNA, the CDR3 is TGCGCCAGCAGCCCCGGACGGAGGAGCTCCTACGAGCAGTACTTC.

V usage is TRBV6-4 and J usage is TRBJ2-1; TRBD2 matches at 7 bases. J was trimmed by 9 bases and V by 4 bases; bases with no gene match: 0. The CDR3 is 11 amino acids. Germline lookup yields CDR1 MRHNA and CDR2 SNTAGT. The CDR3 reads CASSGGGEQFF. The CDR3 nucleotides read TGTGCCAGCAGTGGGGGGGGTGAGCAGTTCTTC.

The chain joins TRBV6-6 to TRBJ1-1, with D hard to call. Trimming left V 6 bases short and J 5 bases short, with 13 bases between. This CDR3 region has 13 residues. CDR1 is MNHNY and CDR2 is SVGAGI in the germline V gene (reference sequence). The CDR3 loop is CASSHQEKTEAFF. CDR3 nucleotides: TGTGCCAGCAGCCACCAAGAGAAAACTGAAGCTTTCTTT.

CDR3 amino acids: CASSTQANYGYTF. The CDR3 DNA reads as TGCGCCAGCAGCACCCAGGCCAACTATGGCTACACCTTC. V usage is TRBV4-1 and J usage is TRBJ1-2; D unresolved. Trimming took off 5 bases at V and 2 bases at J, with 9 bases between the two ends. The V gene's germline CDR1 is MGHRA and CDR2 YSYEKL. The CDR3 is 13 residues long.

The J gene is TRBJ1-3, the V gene TRBV7-9; no clear D. V gave up 5 bases and J gave up 0 bases, with 14 bases separating them. Germline V CDR1 and CDR2: SEHNR, FQNEAQ (reference sequence). The CDR3 spans 16 residues. CDR3 nucleotides: TGTGCCAGCAGCCAATTAAACCCCAGCTCTGGAAACACCATATATTTT. This translates into CASSQLNPSSGNTIYF. The full variable domain, completed using reference TRBV7-9 and TRBJ1-3, is DTGVSQNPRHKITKRGQNVTFRCDPISEHNRLYWYRQTLGQGPEFLTYFQNEAQLEKSRLLSDRFSAERPKGSFSTLEIQRTEQGDSAMYLCASSQLNPSSGNTIYFGEGSWLTVV.

This sequence joins TRBV7-8 and TRBJ2-5; D remains unclear. Germline CDR1 reads SGHVS; CDR2 reads FQNEAQ. The length of the CDR3 is 13 residues. V dropped 1 base and J dropped 2 bases, with 5 bases sitting between them. Written as DNA, the CDR3 is TGTGCCAGCAGCTTAGGTATACAAGAGACCCAGTACTTC. This gives the protein CASSLGIQETQYF.

This chain joins TRBV27 and TRBJ1-2; 8 positions match TRBD1. The ends lost 3 bases at V and 7 bases at J; junction bases unmatched: 7. Germline-derived CDR1 and CDR2 are MNHEY and SMNVEV (reference sequence). The CDR3 sequence is 14 residues long. In nucleotides, the CDR3 is TGTGCCAGCAGTTTCGGGCAGGGGGCGCGTGGCTACACCTTC. It is translated as CASSFGQGARGYTF.

This chain connects TRBV5-5 to TRBJ1-6; D is possibly TRBD1 (6 bases). The germline V gene has CDR1 SGHKS and CDR2 YYEKEE (reference sequence). The CDR3 is made up of 15 amino acids. Between the trimmed V and J ends, which lost 4 bases and 10 bases, there was a span of 18 bases. CDR3 region: CASSRTGRGGSPLHF. The CDR3, as DNA: TGTGCCAGCAGCAGAACAGGGAGGGGTGGATCACCCCTCCACTTT.

The chain recombines TRBV15 with TRBJ2-1; weak D call: TRBD2 (6 bases). CDR3 length equals 15 residues. The germline gives CDR1 LNHNV, CDR2 YYDKDF (reference sequence). Deletions cut 0 bases from V and 1 base from J, with 7 bases between. CDR3 sequence: CATSRDAGSYNEQFF. CDR3 nucleotide sequence: TGTGCCACCAGCAGAGATGCGGGGTCCTACAATGAGCAGTTCTTC. Based on the CDR3 plus reference TRBV15 and TRBJ2-1, the full variable domain is DAMVIQNPRYQVTQFGKPVTLSCSQTLNHNVMYWYQQKSSQAPKLLFHYYDKDFNNEADTPDNFQSRRPNTSFCFLDIRSPGLGDTAMYLCATSRDAGSYNEQFFGPGTRLTVL.